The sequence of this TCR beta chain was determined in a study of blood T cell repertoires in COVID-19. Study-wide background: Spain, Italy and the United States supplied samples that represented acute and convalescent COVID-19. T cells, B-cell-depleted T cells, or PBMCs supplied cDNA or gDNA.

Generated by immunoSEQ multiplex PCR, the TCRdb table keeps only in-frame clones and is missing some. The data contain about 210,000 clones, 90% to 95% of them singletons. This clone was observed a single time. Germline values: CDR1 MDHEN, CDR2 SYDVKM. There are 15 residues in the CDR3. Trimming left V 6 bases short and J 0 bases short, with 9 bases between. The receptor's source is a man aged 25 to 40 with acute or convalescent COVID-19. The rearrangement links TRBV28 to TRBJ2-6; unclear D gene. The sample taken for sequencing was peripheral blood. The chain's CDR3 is CASSSARSGANVLTF. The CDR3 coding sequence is TGTGCCAGCAGCAGTGCCCGCTCTGGGGCCAACGTCCTGACTTTC. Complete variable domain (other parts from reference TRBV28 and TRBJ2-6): DVKVTQSSRYLVKRTGEKVFLECVQDMDHENMFWYRQDPGLGLRLIYFSYDVKMKEKGDIPEGYSVSREKKERFSLILESASTNQTSMYLCASSSARSGANVLTFGAGSRLTVL.